This TCR beta chain derives from a study of regulatory T cells in long-lasting Graves disease. Study-wide points: Rather than thyroid tissue, only peripheral blood underwent study. Since the sample size was small, accuracy may have been reduced. Persistent Graves' patients showed reduced TCR diversity versus newly diagnosed patients.

The CDR3 consists of 11 residues. Trimming shortened V by 5 bases and J by 7 bases, and 9 bases separated the two germline ends. CDR1 and CDR2 from the germline V gene are SEHNR and FQNEAQ (reference sequence). Noted time point: persistent/refractory GD, antithyroid drugs over 5 years with positive TRAb. From RNA extracted from PBMCs, the TCR library was made. This clonotype came up many times. The target antigen is unknown. Arm-PCR of CDR3 regions with iRepertoire HTBI primers generated TCR beta libraries. A single record per CDR3 protein comes from TCRdb applying MiXCR to the multiplex PCR reads. This sample has 400,000 or so distinct CDR3 sequences, with roughly a quarter found just once.

The clonotype comes from a female donor with Graves disease. The chain joins TRBV7-9 to TRBJ2-7, with D uncertain. The sample consisted of peripheral blood mononuclear cells (PBMCs), taken when the disease was refractory, from a patient treated with antithyroid drugs. In DNA, the CDR3 is TGTGCCAGCAGCCAAGGCAAGGAGCAGTACTTC. It translates to CASSQGKEQYF.